This entry features one T cell receptor (beta chain) sequence. Its cognate antigen is unknown. The data are from a study of shared clonotypes between healthy human individuals. At the level of the study: Per donor, CD8 memory used one plate, CD8 naive used two, CD4 memory used three and CD4 naive used three.

The CDR3 runs to 13 residues. The V and J ends lost 4 bases and 2 bases respectively, with 9 bases between them. CDR1 and CDR2 (germline): LNHDA, SQIVND (reference sequence). Sequenced by immunoSEQ multiplex PCR; TCRdb stores in-frame clones only, minus some. The sample carries under 1,900,000 clones, approximately 98.5% recorded once. Points from the study as a whole: Generally, naive subsets came out with larger estimated richness than memory subsets.

The receptor was derived from a man aged 30 to 39 in good health. Sequencing was carried out using naive CD4+ T cells sorted from blood. As for subset: CD45RA+ positively selected. This rearrangement joins TRBV19 to TRBJ2-7; TRBD1 is a possible D gene (5 bases). This chain's CDR3 is CASSSGHTYEQYF. In nucleotides, the CDR3 is TGTGCCAGTAGTAGCGGACATACCTACGAGCAGTACTTC.